Given below is one T cell receptor (beta chain) in context. What it binds is not known. The sample comes from a study of long-term antiretroviral therapy in people with HIV. Study-level findings and limits: HIV repertoires showed narrower CDR3 length ranges than controls. Missing from the dataset were any data on ART adherence, viral resistance or therapy changes. Post-ART samples showed increased diversity that remained below transplant donor control levels. Dominating the repertoire at all time points were the clones that expanded before ART.

Sequencing relied on immunoSEQ assay v3.0, run at survey level. Generated by immunoSEQ multiplex PCR, the TCRdb table keeps only in-frame clones and is missing some. The sample holds tens of thousands of clones; more than 85% are singletons and the top ten take 2.5% to 3.5%. V lost 5 bases and J lost 4, with 11 bases in between. CDR1 and CDR2 from the germline V gene are MNHEY and SVGAGI. CDR3 length equals 13 residues. The chain employs TRBV6-5 and TRBJ1-2; D uncertain. The sample in question was unsorted PBMCs, obtained 5.3 years after starting antiretroviral therapy. This receptor was identified in a man aged 50 to 59 with HIV. The DNA for the CDR3 is TGTGCCAGCAGTGAGGGTGTCGGCTATGGCTACACCTTC. Translating gives CASSEGVGYGYTF.